The source of this TCR beta chain is a study of T cell responses to AZD1222 COVID-19 vaccine. In its sample, this clone was seen once. The assay was immunoSEQ multiplex PCR, and TCRdb's table has in-frame clones only and misses some. The sample yields about 140,000 clones, 80% to 95% seen once. The CDR3 has 14 residues. Germline loops: CDR1 MDHEN, CDR2 SYDVKM. The ends were cut back, 1 base at V and 4 bases at J, with 10 bases in the middle. The TCR comes from an adult in good health. The chain carries TRBV28 and TRBJ1-1; unclear D gene. The sequenced sample was peripheral blood, obtained on day 0 of MenACWY control vaccination. For the CDR3, the DNA is TGTGCCAGCAGTTTATTGGTCGAGCCCACTGAAGCTTTCTTT. This sequence encodes CASSLLVEPTEAFF.